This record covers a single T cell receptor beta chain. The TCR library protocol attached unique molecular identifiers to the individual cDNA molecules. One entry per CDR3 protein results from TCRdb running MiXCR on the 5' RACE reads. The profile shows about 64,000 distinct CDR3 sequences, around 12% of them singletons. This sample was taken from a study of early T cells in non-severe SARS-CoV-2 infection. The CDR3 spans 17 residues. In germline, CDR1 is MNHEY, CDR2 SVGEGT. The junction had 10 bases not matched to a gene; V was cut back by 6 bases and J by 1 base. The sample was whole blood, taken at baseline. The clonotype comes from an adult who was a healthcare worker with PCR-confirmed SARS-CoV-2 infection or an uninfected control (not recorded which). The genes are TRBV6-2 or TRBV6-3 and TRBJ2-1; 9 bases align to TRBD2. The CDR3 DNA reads TGTGCCAGCAGGCGTCTAGCGGGGACCTATTCCTACAATGAGCAGTTCTTC. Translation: CASRRLAGTYSYNEQFF.